This T cell receptor (beta chain) was captured in a study of shared clonotypes between healthy human individuals. The germline CDR1 and CDR2 sequences are MNHNS and SASEGT. The CDR3 sequence is 16 residues long. V dropped 3 bases and J dropped 5; count of bases not matched to a gene: 10. Clones were sequenced by immunoSEQ multiplex PCR, and TCRdb holds only the in-frame ones, with some missing. The data show around 700,000 clones, about 91% seen once. CD45RO-negative cells were positively selected for CCR7, leaving out terminally differentiated effector memory CD45RA+ cells. Material for sequencing was naive CD8+ T cells sorted from blood. J is TRBJ2-3 and V is TRBV6-1; TRBD1 agrees at 8 bases. This clonotype was obtained from a man aged 25-45 years in good health. The CDR3 spells CASSEGAGGWRDTQYF. CDR3 coding DNA: TGTGCCAGCAGTGAGGGGGCAGGGGGCTGGAGAGATACGCAGTATTTT.